This is a list of T cell receptor beta chains from one sample in a study of human T cells and chemical hapten exposure. TCRdb reanalysed the RACE reads using MiXCR and keeps one entry per CDR3 protein. The table has tens of thousands of distinct CDR3 sequences, 8.5% seen once. The sample was whole blood, taken in connection with sensitization to the hapten diphenylcyclopropenone (DPC). All receptors derive from a woman aged 45-60 years with alopecia areata. Some clones in this sample may be carry-over from other donors' samples. Both conserved end residues are part of each CDR3. D genes are given only for firm matches. Size is omitted from some rows. Given values are once, few, many or a class for expanded clones.

j_call: TRBJ2-7; v_call: TRBV7-9; d_call: TRBD1; clone_size: few; cdr3_nt: TGTGCCAGCAGCCCGATTACGGGACAGGGGACCCACGAGCAGTACTTC; cdr3_aa: CASSPITGQGTHEQYF
j_call: TRBJ2-3; v_call: TRBV4-1; d_call: .; clone_size: many; cdr3_nt: TGCGCCAGCAGCCAAGAAGATCGAGTTGCGGATACGCAGTATTTT; cdr3_aa: CASSQEDRVADTQYF
j_call: TRBJ2-1; v_call: TRBV20-1; d_call: TRBD2; clone_size: many; cdr3_nt: TGCAGTGCCAGTCTCGGGGGGAATGAGCAGTTCTTC; cdr3_aa: CSASLGGNEQFF
j_call: TRBJ2-1; v_call: TRBV6-6; d_call: TRBD2; clone_size: many; cdr3_nt: TGTGCCAGCAACCTAGCGGGAGGGTCCAATGAGCAGTTCTTC; cdr3_aa: CASNLAGGSNEQFF
j_call: TRBJ1-3; v_call: TRBV20-1; d_call: .; clone_size: many; cdr3_nt: TGCAGTGCCCGCTTGCTGAACTCTGGAAACACCATATATTTT; cdr3_aa: CSARLLNSGNTIYF
j_call: TRBJ1-4; v_call: TRBV3-1; d_call: TRBD1; clone_size: few; cdr3_nt: TGTGCCAGCAGCCTGGTCGGACAGGGACCAACTAATGAAAAACTGTTTTTT; cdr3_aa: CASSLVGQGPTNEKLFF
j_call: TRBJ1-1; v_call: TRBV5-1; d_call: TRBD1; clone_size: .; cdr3_nt: TGCGCCAGCCGAGGGACAGGGGCCAAGAACACTGAAGCTTTCTTT; cdr3_aa: CASRGTGAKNTEAFF
j_call: TRBJ1-2; v_call: TRBV20-1; d_call: .; clone_size: few; cdr3_nt: TGCAGTGCTAGCGAGGGGCAGGGCTATGGCTACACCTTC; cdr3_aa: CSASEGQGYGYTF
j_call: TRBJ2-7; v_call: TRBV28; d_call: .; clone_size: few; cdr3_nt: TGTGCCAGCAGTTTAGGGGACGCCTCCTACGAGCAGTACTTC; cdr3_aa: CASSLGDASYEQYF
j_call: TRBJ2-7; v_call: TRBV5-1; d_call: TRBD1; clone_size: many; cdr3_nt: TGCGCCAGCAGCTTGGCGTGGACAGGAGTAACCTACGAGCAGTACTTC; cdr3_aa: CASSLAWTGVTYEQYF
j_call: TRBJ2-7; v_call: TRBV12-3/TRBV12-4; d_call: .; clone_size: .; cdr3_nt: TGTGCCAGCAGTTATGCGGACTACGAGCAGTACTTC; cdr3_aa: CASSYADYEQYF
j_call: TRBJ2-5; v_call: TRBV5-1; d_call: TRBD1; clone_size: many; cdr3_nt: TGCGCCAGCAGCTTGGCCCCCACAGGGGGCGGGCAAGAGACCCAGTACTTC; cdr3_aa: CASSLAPTGGGQETQYF
j_call: TRBJ2-1; v_call: TRBV12-3/TRBV12-4; d_call: .; clone_size: .; cdr3_nt: TGTGCCAGCAGTTTACACCTGCCGAAGAGCTCCTACAATGAGCAGTTCTTC; cdr3_aa: CASSLHLPKSSYNEQFF
j_call: TRBJ2-1; v_call: TRBV20-1; d_call: TRBD2; clone_size: few; cdr3_nt: TGCAGTGCTAACGCAGGGCTAGCGGGCCTGTACAATGAGCAGTTCTTC; cdr3_aa: CSANAGLAGLYNEQFF
j_call: TRBJ1-5; v_call: TRBV28; d_call: .; clone_size: few; cdr3_nt: TGTGCCAGCCCCCCCCGGCGGGAGGAGATGGGGCAGCCCCAGCATTTT; cdr3_aa: CASPPRREEMGQPQHF
j_call: TRBJ2-1; v_call: TRBV20-1; d_call: TRBD2; clone_size: .; cdr3_nt: TGCAGTGCTGGGCCTAGCGGGGGTAATGAGCAGTTCTTC; cdr3_aa: CSAGPSGGNEQFF
j_call: TRBJ2-7; v_call: TRBV6-5; d_call: .; clone_size: many; cdr3_nt: TGTGCCAGCAGTCAGGGGGGCGAGCAGTACTTC; cdr3_aa: CASSQGGEQYF
j_call: TRBJ2-7; v_call: TRBV27; d_call: .; clone_size: .; cdr3_nt: TGTGCCAGCAGGAGGACCCCCAGCTACGAGCAGTACTTC; cdr3_aa: CASRRTPSYEQYF
j_call: TRBJ1-1; v_call: TRBV29-1; d_call: .; clone_size: .; cdr3_nt: TGCAGCGTTGTCCCATTCAAGAACACTGAAGCTTTCTTT; cdr3_aa: CSVVPFKNTEAFF
j_call: TRBJ1-1; v_call: TRBV12-3/TRBV12-4; d_call: .; clone_size: many; cdr3_nt: TGTGCCAGCAGTCAGAACACTGAAGCTTTCTTT; cdr3_aa: CASSQNTEAFF
j_call: TRBJ2-5; v_call: TRBV7-2; d_call: .; clone_size: .; cdr3_nt: TGTGCCAGCAGCTCGCTCCATACTATTGGGCAAGAGACCCAGTACTTC; cdr3_aa: CASSSLHTIGQETQYF
j_call: TRBJ2-2; v_call: TRBV3-1; d_call: TRBD1; clone_size: many; cdr3_nt: TGTGCCAGCAGCCAAGGTTGGGACAGGGTGGCCGGGGAGCTGTTTTTT; cdr3_aa: CASSQGWDRVAGELFF
j_call: TRBJ1-5; v_call: TRBV10-3; d_call: .; clone_size: many; cdr3_nt: TGTGCCATCAGTGAGAGGGGAGGCAATCAGCCCCAGCATTTT; cdr3_aa: CAISERGGNQPQHF
j_call: TRBJ2-3; v_call: TRBV10-3; d_call: .; clone_size: few; cdr3_nt: TGTGCCATCTCCGGGACTCCCACAGATACGCAGTATTTT; cdr3_aa: CAISGTPTDTQYF
j_call: TRBJ2-7; v_call: TRBV6-1; d_call: TRBD1; clone_size: few; cdr3_nt: TGTGCCAGCGGGGACAGGGCGCTACCCTACGCTGTGCAGTACTTC; cdr3_aa: CASGDRALPYAVQYF
j_call: TRBJ1-4; v_call: TRBV2; d_call: TRBD1; clone_size: many; cdr3_nt: TGTGCCAGCAGCTTTACAGGGGCGAATAATGAAAAACTGTTTTTT; cdr3_aa: CASSFTGANNEKLFF
j_call: TRBJ1-1; v_call: TRBV6-2/TRBV6-3; d_call: .; clone_size: .; cdr3_nt: TGTGCCAGCAGTTCACGAGGGGGGACTGAAGCTTTCTTT; cdr3_aa: CASSSRGGTEAFF
j_call: TRBJ1-4; v_call: TRBV12-3/TRBV12-4; d_call: TRBD1; clone_size: many; cdr3_nt: TGTGCCAGCAACCAGGGGGCGCGGGAAAAACTGTTTTTT; cdr3_aa: CASNQGAREKLFF
j_call: TRBJ2-2; v_call: TRBV29-1; d_call: .; clone_size: .; cdr3_nt: TGCAGCGTTGGGGCGGCGAACACCGGGGAGCTGTTTTTT; cdr3_aa: CSVGAANTGELFF
j_call: TRBJ2-1; v_call: TRBV24-1; d_call: .; clone_size: few; cdr3_nt: TGTGCCACCAGTGATTCGCTGTACAATGAGCAGTTCTTC; cdr3_aa: CATSDSLYNEQFF
j_call: TRBJ1-5; v_call: TRBV20-1; d_call: .; clone_size: few; cdr3_nt: TGCAGTACAGGGAATCAGCCCCAGCATTTT; cdr3_aa: CSTGNQPQHF
j_call: TRBJ2-1; v_call: TRBV29-1; d_call: TRBD2; clone_size: many; cdr3_nt: TGCAGCGTTACCGGGACTAGCGGGGGTGGTGAGCAGTTCTTC; cdr3_aa: CSVTGTSGGGEQFF
j_call: TRBJ2-7; v_call: TRBV11-2; d_call: .; clone_size: few; cdr3_nt: TGTGCCAGCAGCTCCCCCCGGGGAGCTAACGAGCAGTACTTC; cdr3_aa: CASSSPRGANEQYF
j_call: TRBJ2-2; v_call: TRBV9; d_call: TRBD1; clone_size: .; cdr3_nt: TGTGCCAGCAGCGTTTCTACAGGGGAGAACACCGGGGAGCTGTTTTTT; cdr3_aa: CASSVSTGENTGELFF
j_call: TRBJ2-3; v_call: TRBV11-2; d_call: .; clone_size: few; cdr3_nt: TGTGCCAGCAGCTTAGCGGGGGCCCACACAGATACGCAGTATTTT; cdr3_aa: CASSLAGAHTDTQYF
j_call: TRBJ1-5; v_call: TRBV20-1; d_call: .; clone_size: few; cdr3_nt: TGCAGTGCTAGAAGGGCGGGGCGAGAACGTACTCAGCCCCAGCATTTT; cdr3_aa: CSARRAGRERTQPQHF
j_call: TRBJ2-3; v_call: TRBV7-9; d_call: .; clone_size: few; cdr3_nt: TGTGCCAGCAGCGCAAGCACAGATACGCAGTATTTT; cdr3_aa: CASSASTDTQYF
j_call: TRBJ1-1; v_call: TRBV5-6; d_call: .; clone_size: .; cdr3_nt: TGTGCCAGCAGCTTGGGAGGGACGGTTGAAGCTTTCTTT; cdr3_aa: CASSLGGTVEAFF
j_call: TRBJ2-5; v_call: TRBV5-1; d_call: TRBD2; clone_size: few; cdr3_nt: TGCGCCAGCGGGCTAGCGGGGGTCCAAGAGACCCAGTACTTC; cdr3_aa: CASGLAGVQETQYF
j_call: TRBJ1-6; v_call: TRBV9; d_call: .; clone_size: .; cdr3_nt: TGTGCCAGCAGCTCTTTTGACAGTAATAATTCACCCCTCCACTTT; cdr3_aa: CASSSFDSNNSPLHF
j_call: TRBJ2-7; v_call: TRBV28; d_call: .; clone_size: .; cdr3_nt: TGTGCCAGCAAACCTGGGACCCTCGGCCCCCCTTACGAGCAGTACTTC; cdr3_aa: CASKPGTLGPPYEQYF
j_call: TRBJ1-1; v_call: TRBV3-1; d_call: TRBD1; clone_size: many; cdr3_nt: TGTGCCAGCAGCCAACTCCTTACAGGGGACACTGAAGCTTTCTTT; cdr3_aa: CASSQLLTGDTEAFF
j_call: TRBJ1-4; v_call: TRBV6-5; d_call: TRBD1; clone_size: .; cdr3_nt: TGTGCCAGCAGTTCCCGACAGGGCGGACTGTTTTTT; cdr3_aa: CASSSRQGGLFF
j_call: TRBJ2-1; v_call: TRBV30; d_call: TRBD2; clone_size: .; cdr3_nt: TGTGCCTGGGAGGGTCTAGCGGGAGTAAACTACAATGAGCAGTTCTTC; cdr3_aa: CAWEGLAGVNYNEQFF
j_call: TRBJ2-1; v_call: TRBV29-1; d_call: TRBD2; clone_size: .; cdr3_nt: TGCAGCGTTGGGGGGGGTTTGGGACTAGCGGGGCACCCTTACAATGAGCAGTTCTTC; cdr3_aa: CSVGGGLGLAGHPYNEQFF
j_call: TRBJ2-3; v_call: TRBV11-2; d_call: .; clone_size: .; cdr3_nt: TGTGCCAGCAGCTTATGGGAGCTTAGCACAGATACGCAGTATTTT; cdr3_aa: CASSLWELSTDTQYF
j_call: TRBJ1-3; v_call: TRBV9; d_call: .; clone_size: .; cdr3_nt: TGTGCCAGCCAGCAGGGTCCCTATGGAAACACCATATATTTT; cdr3_aa: CASQQGPYGNTIYF
j_call: TRBJ1-1; v_call: TRBV3-1; d_call: TRBD1; clone_size: few; cdr3_nt: TGTGCCAGCACCCCAGGGGTGGGCAGGGGGCTCACTGAAGCTTTCTTT; cdr3_aa: CASTPGVGRGLTEAFF
j_call: TRBJ2-2; v_call: TRBV20-1; d_call: TRBD2; clone_size: .; cdr3_nt: TGCAGTGCTAGCAAGGGACTAACCGCCGGGGAGCTGTTTTTT; cdr3_aa: CSASKGLTAGELFF
j_call: TRBJ2-7; v_call: TRBV6-1; d_call: .; clone_size: few; cdr3_nt: TGTGCCAGCCTTTGGGCAGGGGAAGAGCAGTACTTC; cdr3_aa: CASLWAGEEQYF
j_call: TRBJ2-6; v_call: TRBV29-1; d_call: TRBD1; clone_size: many; cdr3_nt: TGCAGCGTTGGGGACAGGGGAAGTTCTGGGGCCAACGTCCTGACTTTC; cdr3_aa: CSVGDRGSSGANVLTF
j_call: TRBJ1-1; v_call: TRBV6-1; d_call: .; clone_size: few; cdr3_nt: TGTGCCAGCAGTGAAGTAATAACCGGGGCCGTCGGGACTGAAGCTTTCTTT; cdr3_aa: CASSEVITGAVGTEAFF
j_call: TRBJ1-2; v_call: TRBV4-1; d_call: .; clone_size: few; cdr3_nt: TGCGCCAGCAGCAGAGAGGAAACAGGTTATGGCTACACCTTC; cdr3_aa: CASSREETGYGYTF
j_call: TRBJ1-1; v_call: TRBV7-2; d_call: .; clone_size: .; cdr3_nt: TGTGCCAGCAGCTTAGCTCATCCACTGAAGGGGACTGAAGCTTTCTTT; cdr3_aa: CASSLAHPLKGTEAFF